One and the same sample provided the 30 T cell receptor beta chains below, sequenced in a study of shared clonotypes between healthy human individuals. Measured with immunoSEQ multiplex PCR; TCRdb has only the in-frame clones, and not every one. In the table there are 200,000 to 250,000 clones, approximately 65% of which are singletons. The sequenced material came from memory CD4+ T cells sorted from blood. The sample's subset: CD45RA-negative fraction. Source of these receptors: a man aged 25-45 years in good health.

The CDR3 is CASSLSRAGTGGVLPYGYTF. CDR3 in DNA: TGTGCCAGCAGTTTATCGAGAGCCGGGACAGGGGGCGTGCTTCCCTATGGCTACACCTTC. The J gene is TRBJ1-2, the V gene TRBV27; 12 positions agree with TRBD1. This CDR3 has 20 amino acids. V lost 0 bases to trimming and J lost 4 bases; unmatched junction nucleotides: 15. Germline CDR1 is MNHEY and CDR2 is SMNVEV (reference sequence).

The chain joins TRBV19 to TRBJ2-1, with 13 bases matching TRBD2. The CDR3 extends over 14 amino acids. Germline assignment: CDR1 LNHDA and CDR2 SQIVND (reference sequence). V lost 4 bases and J lost 7; bases outside the gene matches: 1. This chain's CDR3 is CASSRLAGGNEQFF. The CDR3, as DNA: TGTGCCAGTAGTAGACTAGCGGGAGGTAATGAGCAGTTCTTC.

In its sample, this clone was seen many times. V gene TRBV10-3 combines with J gene TRBJ2-1, with 8 positions matching TRBD1. CDR3 length: 11 amino acids. With 6 bases clipped from V and 8 bases from J, the junction kept 0 bases outside the gene matches. CDR1 and CDR2 from the germline V gene are ENHRY and SYGVKD. CDR3: CAIRTGDEQFF. The CDR3, as DNA: TGTGCCATCAGGACAGGGGATGAGCAGTTCTTC.

In the case of this clone: It may be a read error: a sequence one base away is much more abundant. The V and J genes are TRBV7-2 and TRBJ2-7, with no clear D. The CDR3 runs 13 residues. Germline CDR1 reads SGHTA; CDR2 reads FQGNSA. V was pared by 1 base and J by 0 bases, with 4 bases between. The CDR3 spells CASSLGVSYEQYF. CDR3 bases: TGTGCCAGCAGCTTAGGGGTCTCCTACGAGCAGTACTTC.

This clone was recorded once. V is TRBV15 and J is TRBJ2-1; D remains ambiguous. V lost 3 bases and J 1 base, leaving 7 bases between the germline ends. The CDR3 is 14 residues long. CDR1 LNHNV and CDR2 YYDKDF come from the germline V gene (reference sequence). The DNA for the CDR3 is TGTGCCACCAGCAGGCGGTCTTCCTACAATGAGCAGTTCTTC. It encodes CATSRRSSYNEQFF. Combining the CDR3 with reference TRBV15 and TRBJ2-1 gives the whole variable domain DAMVIQNPRYQVTQFGKPVTLSCSQTLNHNVMYWYQQKSSQAPKLLFHYYDKDFNNEADTPDNFQSRRPNTSFCFLDIRSPGLGDTAMYLCATSRRSSYNEQFFGPGTRLTVL.

This clone was counted a single time. The rearrangement uses TRBV20-1 and TRBJ2-7, with a tentative D call TRBD2 (6 bases). Germline V gene lookup returns CDR1 DFQATT and CDR2 SNEGSKA (reference sequence). V gave up 1 base and J gave up 10 bases, with 11 bases separating them. The CDR3 spans 11 residues. Written as DNA, the CDR3 is TGCAGTGCTAGAGGCGGCGGGGTACAGTACTTC. This gives the protein CSARGGGVQYF.

The chain links TRBV5-4 to TRBJ1-2; D not resolved. Per germline, CDR1 SGHNT and CDR2 YYREEE (reference sequence). Trimming pared 2 bases from V and 8 bases from J, leaving 16 bases between. This CDR3 region has 14 residues. CDR3: CASSLFGAHSGYTF. In DNA form, the CDR3 reads TGTGCCAGCAGCTTATTCGGAGCCCATAGCGGCTACACCTTC. Full variable domain (rest looked up from reference TRBV5-4 and TRBJ1-2): ETGVTQSPTHLIKTRGQQVTLRCSSQSGHNTVSWYQQALGQGPQFIFQYYREEENGRGNFPPRFSGLQFPNYSSELNVNALELDDSALYLCASSLFGAHSGYTFGSGTRLTVV.

The J gene is TRBJ2-6, the V gene TRBV11-2; no reliable D call. The CDR3 contains 13 residues. V gave up 10 bases and J gave up 5 bases, with 12 bases separating them. Germline V gene data show CDR1 as SGHAT and CDR2 as FQNNGV. The CDR3 region has the DNA TGTGCCAACCTCTTTCCCCGGGCCAACGTCCTGACTTTC. It codes for CANLFPRANVLTF.

The chain employs TRBV6-6 and TRBJ1-2, with D perhaps matching TRBD1 (5 bases). Trimming took 9 bases from V and 4 from J, leaving 24 bases between them. Germline assignment: CDR1 MNHNY and CDR2 SVGAGI (reference sequence). This CDR3 contains 16 residues. CDR3 in DNA: TGTGCCAGTAATAACCGTGGAGCAGGGAAAGTCTATGGCTACACCTTC. Translated, it gives CASNNRGAGKVYGYTF.

The J gene is TRBJ1-3, the V gene TRBV11-3, with 7 bases identical to TRBD1. CDR3 length: 17 residues. V trimming: 8 bases; J trimming: 4 bases; junction bases outside the gene matches: 17. Germline loops: CDR1 SGHNT, CDR2 YENEEA. This CDR3 reads CASPGTAELRSGNTIYF. CDR3 coding DNA: TGTGCCAGCCCGGGGACAGCAGAACTGCGCTCGGGAAACACCATATATTTT.

The V call is TRBV28, the J call TRBJ2-3, with D unresolved. Germline values: CDR1 MDHEN, CDR2 SYDVKM. The CDR3 runs to 14 residues. V gave up 5 bases and J gave up 5 bases, with 14 bases separating them. The CDR3 DNA is TGTGCCAGCAGTCAAGCCCTCCACGGAGATACGCAGTATTTT. Protein product: CASSQALHGDTQYF.

The table lists this clone with a few counts. The rearrangement joins TRBV6-1 to TRBJ1-2; weak D call: TRBD1 (6 bases). The V gene's germline CDR1 is MNHNS and CDR2 SASEGT. This CDR3 contains 13 residues. V lost 5 bases and J 3 bases, leaving 10 bases between the germline ends. As DNA, the CDR3 is TGTGCCAGCAGTCGGACAGTAGACTATGGCTACACCTTC. The encoded protein is CASSRTVDYGYTF.

This clone turned up a few times. The chain carries TRBV27 and TRBJ1-1; the D gene is possibly TRBD1 (5 bases). From germline, CDR1 is MNHEY and CDR2 SMNVEV (reference sequence). The CDR3 consists of 14 residues. V gave up 6 bases and J gave up 4 bases, with 15 bases separating them. The CDR3 sequence is CASRNGALGTEAFF. The CDR3 DNA sequence: TGTGCCAGCAGGAATGGGGCTCTGGGCACTGAAGCTTTCTTT.

The rearrangement links TRBV28 to TRBJ2-1; D gene uncertain. V gave up 5 bases and J gave up 9 bases, with 17 bases separating them. The CDR3 has 14 residues. Looked up from germline, CDR1 is MDHEN and CDR2 is SYDVKM. The CDR3 reads CASSASTWAVEQFF. CDR3 nucleotide sequence: TGTGCCAGCAGTGCATCTACCTGGGCGGTTGAGCAGTTCTTC.

This sequence joins TRBV2 and TRBJ2-7; 8 bases match TRBD1. The CDR3 extends over 15 amino acids. J lost 4 bases, V lost 6 bases, and 11 bases had no gene match. Germline CDR1 reads SNHLY; CDR2 reads FYNNEI. CDR3 nucleotide sequence: TGTGCCAGCAGGGAGAACCGGGACAGGATATACGAGCAGTACTTC. Translation: CASRENRDRIYEQYF.

The rearrangement joins TRBV29-1 to TRBJ1-1; D remains ambiguous. CDR1 is SQVTM, CDR2 ANQGSEA, per germline. The germline V and J ends were trimmed by 4 bases and 1 base, with 13 bases remaining between them. CDR3 length: 14 amino acids. In nucleotides, the CDR3 is TGCAGCGTTGGCGGCCTCAGCGGGAACACTGAAGCTTTCTTT. It translates to CSVGGLSGNTEAFF.

This clone was seen a few times. V and J are TRBV30 and TRBJ2-2; 9 nucleotides align to TRBD1. CDR1 is GTSNPN and CDR2 is SVGIG in the germline V gene (reference sequence). The CDR3 has 14 amino acids. Trimming removed 3 bases from V and 2 bases from J; junction bases left unmatched: 1. The CDR3 coding sequence is TGTGCCTGGAGGACAGGGGGTAACACCGGGGAGCTGTTTTTT. Its protein is CAWRTGGNTGELFF.

The V and J genes are TRBV10-2 and TRBJ1-5; D ambiguous. CDR1 WSHSY and CDR2 SAAADI come from the germline V gene. This CDR3 contains 16 residues. Trimming cost V 1 base and J 1 base, with 11 bases left between them. CDR3 DNA sequence: TGCGCCAGCAGTGAGTTTGGGGATCGGAGCAATCAGCCCCAGCATTTT. Amino acids: CASSEFGDRSNQPQHF.

The chain couples TRBV19 to TRBJ1-4; D might be TRBD1 (5 bases). V was cut by 8 bases and J by 2 bases, with 15 bases left in between. Germline CDR1 LNHDA, CDR2 SQIVND (reference sequence). The CDR3 has 15 amino acids. CDR3 in DNA: TGTGCCAGTGGACCCCTGGGGGTGACTAATGAAAAACTGTTTTTT. This encodes CASGPLGVTNEKLFF.

Concerning this clone itself: A much larger clone is a single base away; this may be a read error. The sample carries other DNA sequences with the same CDR3. V usage is TRBV2 and J usage is TRBJ2-1; no definite D call. This CDR3 has 11 amino acids. In germline, CDR1 is SNHLY, CDR2 FYNNEI. V lost 4 bases to trimming and J lost 2 bases, with 0 bases between them. The CDR3 protein is CASSAYNEQFF. The CDR3 nucleotides read TGTGCCAGCAGTGCCTACAATGAGCAGTTCTTC.

The table lists this clone with many counts. The chain employs TRBV27 and TRBJ2-3; D perhaps matches TRBD2 (5 bases). Germline CDR1 and CDR2: MNHEY and SMNVEV (reference sequence). Trimming stripped 6 bases from V and 4 bases from J, with 14 bases between. The length of the CDR3 is 14 residues. The CDR3 loop reads CASSRGYLADTQYF. CDR3 DNA sequence: TGTGCCAGCAGCCGGGGATATCTTGCAGATACGCAGTATTTT.

This chain uses TRBV6-1 with TRBJ1-2; 8 nucleotides line up with TRBD1. CDR3 length equals 13 residues. Germline V lookup: CDR1 MNHNS, CDR2 SASEGT. J was trimmed by 4 bases and V by 5 bases; bases with no gene match: 3. The DNA for the CDR3 is TGTGCCAGCAGTCAGACAGGGGTCTATGGCTACACCTTC. It yields the protein CASSQTGVYGYTF.

The gene calls are TRBV18 and TRBJ2-2; 11 bases match TRBD2. J gave up 4 bases and V 3 bases, and 4 bases lay outside the gene matches. Looked up from germline, CDR1 is KGHSH and CDR2 is LQKENI. CDR3 length: 16 residues. In DNA, the CDR3 is TGTGCCAGCTCACCCGGGACTAGCGGACCCACCGGGGAGCTGTTTTTT. It specifies CASSPGTSGPTGELFF.

The chain is built from TRBV29-1 and TRBJ2-6; tentative D call: TRBD2 (5 bases). Germline V lookup: CDR1 SQVTM, CDR2 ANQGSEA. V was clipped by 0 bases and J by 4 bases, with 13 bases between them. The length of the CDR3 is 16 residues. In DNA, the CDR3 is TGCAGCGTTGAAGACGGACTGTCCTCGGGGGCCAACGTCCTGACTTTC. Translation gives CSVEDGLSSGANVLTF.

The chain is built from TRBV18 and TRBJ2-6, with D possibly TRBD1 on 8 matching bases. V was cut by 3 bases and J by 0 bases, with 21 bases left in between. This CDR3 region has 20 residues. Germline V lookup: CDR1 KGHSH, CDR2 LQKENI. The CDR3 protein is CASSPLLQGGDSSGANVLTF. The DNA for the CDR3 is TGTGCCAGCTCACCGCTACTACAGGGGGGGGACTCCTCTGGGGCCAACGTCCTGACTTTC. Using reference TRBV18 and TRBJ2-6 for the parts outside the CDR3, the full variable domain is NAGVMQNPRHLVRRRGQEARLRCSPMKGHSHVYWYRQLPEEGLKFMVYLQKENIIDESGMPKERFSAEFPKEGPSILRIQQVVRGDSAAYFCASSPLLQGGDSSGANVLTFGAGSRLTVL.

The J gene is TRBJ2-7, the V gene TRBV6-1; tentatively, D is TRBD1 (6 bases). The CDR3 extends over 14 amino acids. The germline V gene encodes CDR1 MNHNS and CDR2 SASEGT. Trimming took 3 bases from V and 3 from J, leaving 12 bases between them. The CDR3 DNA follows: TGTGCCAGCAGTGAGCGGACAGACATCTACGAGCAGTACTTC. Encoded protein: CASSERTDIYEQYF.

The CDR3 nucleotides read TGCGCCAGCAGTGAGTTCAAGACTAGCGGGAGCCTCGCGAGGTTCTTC. It encodes CASSEFKTSGSLARFF. The chain links TRBV10-2 to TRBJ2-1, with 12 nucleotides matching TRBD2. The ends lost 1 base at V and 15 bases at J; junction bases unmatched: 13. The CDR3 loop spans 16 amino acids. Germline V gene sequence: CDR1 WSHSY, CDR2 SAAADI.

This clone has a handful of counts. V is TRBV9 and J is TRBJ2-1, with D hard to call. The CDR3 contains 15 residues. The V and J ends lost 2 bases and 5 bases respectively, with 14 bases between them. The germline gives CDR1 SGDLS, CDR2 YYNGEE. The chain's CDR3 is CASSVMDGRNNEQFF. The CDR3 DNA reads TGTGCCAGCAGCGTGATGGACGGCAGGAACAATGAGCAGTTCTTC.

This sequence joins TRBV5-4 and TRBJ2-1; unclear D gene. The CDR3 contains 14 residues. CDR1 is SGHNT and CDR2 is YYREEE in the germline V gene (reference sequence). Trimming removed 1 base from V and 7 bases from J, with 12 bases in between. For the CDR3, the DNA is TGTGCCAGCAGCTTGTCGACCCTGGCTAATGAGCAGTTCTTC. Protein: CASSLSTLANEQFF.

This clone was seen repeatedly, ten times or more. The chain recombines TRBV12-1 with TRBJ2-1; the listed D gene, TRBD2, was not tested against the DNA. TRBV12-1 is termed a pseudogene. The CDR3 spans 16 residues. DNA for the CDR3: TGTGCCAGCAGTCCCCACCGGCTAGTCCATCCCGGGGAGCAGTTCTTC. It yields the protein CASSPHRLVHPGEQFF.